This T cell receptor (beta chain) originates from a study of cytomegalovirus exposure and HLA in healthy donors. Trimming took off 3 bases at V and 7 bases at J, with 16 bases between the two ends. This CDR3 is built from 15 residues. Germline CDR1 is MNHEY and CDR2 is SMNVEV (reference sequence). The PCR made use of 60 Vbeta and 13 Jbeta primers. Clones were sequenced by immunoSEQ multiplex PCR, and TCRdb holds only the in-frame ones, with some missing. This table holds 90,000 to 140,000 clones, about four fifths found once. Sequencing was carried out using PBMCs. J is TRBJ2-1 and V is TRBV27; weak D call: TRBD2 (6 bases). The sequence was obtained from a man aged 40-55 years in good health and CMV-seronegative. CDR3 bases: TGTGCCAGCAGTTTTGGCGGGGCCAATGGGAATGAGCAGTTCTTC. It encodes CASSFGGANGNEQFF.